One sample yielded the 23 T cell receptor beta chains listed below, sequenced in a study of blood T cell repertoires in COVID-19. Data came from immunoSEQ multiplex PCR; TCRdb stores just in-frame clones and leaves some out. The sample includes some 200,000 clones, just over 85% of them seen just once. The sequenced material came from peripheral blood. These receptors all stem from a man aged 50-60 years with acute or convalescent COVID-19.

The chain uses TRBV7-2 and TRBJ2-1, with 8 bases fitting TRBD2. In germline, CDR1 is SGHTA, CDR2 FQGNSA. CDR3 length equals 16 residues. V shed 1 base and J 7 bases; nucleotides not matched to a gene: 9. The CDR3 sequence is CASSLGGSGDGNEQFF. In DNA, the CDR3 is TGTGCCAGCAGCTTAGGAGGTAGCGGGGATGGGAATGAGCAGTTCTTC.

The chain couples TRBV5-1 to TRBJ2-1, with TRBD2 matching 10 bases. Trimming cost V 4 bases and J 10 bases; bases outside gene matches: 14. The CDR3 sequence is 16 residues long. Germline loops: CDR1 SGHRS, CDR2 YFSETQ. The DNA of the CDR3 is TGCGCCAGCAGCGATGTAGCGGGGGGCGGGTTAGGGGAGCAGTTCTTC. This gives the protein CASSDVAGGGLGEQFF.

J is TRBJ1-6 and V is TRBV19; no clear D gene. Germline V lookup: CDR1 LNHDA, CDR2 SQIVND (reference sequence). Trimming removed 6 bases from V and 5 bases from J, with 5 bases in between. This CDR3 has 12 residues. CDR3 sequence: CASSLDNSPLHF. DNA of the CDR3: TGTGCCAGTAGCCTTGATAATTCACCCCTCCACTTT.

CDR3 coding DNA: TGTGCCAGCAGTCGGCCTCCAGGGGATTATGGCTACACCTTC. Its translation is CASSRPPGDYGYTF. The chain has TRBV2 and TRBJ1-2; TRBD1 might be the D (6 bases). Trimming removed 5 bases at V and 5 bases at J, with 15 bases between. Looked up from germline, CDR1 is SNHLY and CDR2 is FYNNEI. This CDR3 comprises 14 residues.

In its sample, this clone was seen a few times. This chain connects TRBV9 to TRBJ2-7; weak D call: TRBD1 (5 bases). The CDR3 loop spans 15 amino acids. Germline V gene sequence: CDR1 SGDLS, CDR2 YYNGEE. Trimming removed 0 bases from V and 2 bases from J, with 12 bases in between. CDR3 sequence (DNA): TGTGCCAGCAGCGTAGATCCAGGGCCTGCCTACGAGCAGTACTTC. Its protein is CASSVDPGPAYEQYF.

This rearrangement joins TRBV11-3 to TRBJ2-3, with TRBD2 as a possible D gene (6 bases). CDR1 SGHNT and CDR2 YENEEA come from the germline V gene. The CDR3 has 14 amino acids. Trimming removed 1 base from V and 8 bases from J, with 13 bases in between. The CDR3 loop is CASSLGGERRTQYF. CDR3 in DNA: TGTGCCAGCAGCTTAGGGGGGGAAAGGCGTACGCAGTATTTT.

This chain links TRBV9 with TRBJ1-3, with D hard to call. Trimming cost V 3 bases and J 0 bases, with 4 bases left between them. This CDR3 region has 13 residues. The V gene's germline CDR1 is SGDLS and CDR2 YYNGEE. The CDR3 spells CASSDSSGNTIYF. As DNA, the CDR3 is TGTGCCAGCAGCGATAGCTCTGGAAACACCATATATTTT.

This sequence joins TRBV30 and TRBJ1-2, with 7 bases aligning to TRBD1. Trimming took 0 bases from V and 1 from J; bases not matched to a gene: 5. CDR1 and CDR2 from the germline V gene are GTSNPN and SVGIG (reference sequence). CDR3 length: 15 amino acids. This CDR3 reads CAWSVVYRGNYGYTF. The CDR3 coding sequence is TGTGCCTGGAGTGTTGTTTACAGGGGTAACTATGGCTACACCTTC.

The rearrangement uses TRBV6-1 and TRBJ1-2, with no clear D. The V end lost 2 bases, the J end lost 4 bases, and 8 bases lay between the germline ends. CDR1 and CDR2 (germline): MNHNS, SASEGT. CDR3 length equals 13 residues. The chain's CDR3 is CASSEPESYGYTF. The CDR3 DNA reads as TGTGCCAGCAGTGAACCTGAGTCCTATGGCTACACCTTC.

The chain has TRBV11-2 and TRBJ2-7, with a possible D match to TRBD2 (6 bases). Germline CDR1 reads SGHAT; CDR2 reads FQNNGV. V shed 5 bases and J shed 2 bases, with 16 bases lying between them. The CDR3 is 15 amino acids. The CDR3 DNA reads as TGTGCCAGCAGCATGGGGGGTACTGCGCCCTACGAGCAGTACTTC. Protein product: CASSMGGTAPYEQYF.

The chain uses TRBV5-1 and TRBJ1-2, with a possible D match to TRBD1 (5 bases). CDR3 length: 13 residues. The V and J ends lost 0 bases and 9 bases respectively, with 12 bases between them. The V gene's germline CDR1 is SGHRS and CDR2 YFSETQ. This CDR3 is CASSLGQGDRYTF. CDR3 DNA: TGCGCCAGCAGCTTGGGCCAGGGTGATCGCTACACCTTC.

V gene TRBV7-2 combines with J gene TRBJ1-1, with 10 nucleotides matching TRBD1. Unmatched junction bases numbered 6, after V lost 2 bases and J lost 6 bases. The germline CDR1 and CDR2 sequences are SGHTA and FQGNSA. The CDR3 sequence is 15 residues long. The CDR3: CASSLPGTGASEAFF. The CDR3 DNA follows: TGTGCCAGCAGCTTACCCGGGACAGGGGCCTCTGAAGCTTTCTTT.

This chain links TRBV6-6 with TRBJ1-6; TRBD1 matches 8 bases. V shed 6 bases and J 7 bases; nucleotides not matched to a gene: 11. This CDR3 contains 16 residues. From germline, CDR1 is MNHNY and CDR2 SVGAGI (reference sequence). The DNA of the CDR3 is TGTGCCAGCAGCCCACGTCGGACAGGGTGGAATTCACCCCTCCACTTT. Amino acid sequence: CASSPRRTGWNSPLHF.

The chain recombines TRBV11-2 with TRBJ1-1; D may be TRBD1 (6 bases). The CDR3 contains 18 residues. In germline, CDR1 is SGHAT, CDR2 FQNNGV. The V end lost 2 bases, the J end lost 4 bases, and 23 bases lay between the germline ends. The CDR3 region has the DNA TGTGCCAGCAGCTTATCCCTTCAACGGGGGGGCATGGGCACTGAAGCTTTCTTT. It is translated as CASSLSLQRGGMGTEAFF.

The CDR3 region is CASSQIKTSTDTQYF. The CDR3 DNA sequence: TGCGCCAGCAGCCAAATAAAGACTAGCACAGATACGCAGTATTTT. The rearrangement joins TRBV4-1 to TRBJ2-3, with unresolved D. The length of the CDR3 is 15 residues. Trimming pared 2 bases from V and 0 bases from J, leaving 9 bases between. From germline, CDR1 is MGHRA and CDR2 YSYEKL.

The J gene is TRBJ2-7, the V gene TRBV4-1; tentative D call: TRBD1 (6 bases). Trimming removed 3 bases from V and 4 bases from J, with 16 bases in between. CDR3 length: 15 amino acids. Germline CDR1 MGHRA, CDR2 YSYEKL. CDR3 region: CASSQGSGGKYEQYF. The CDR3 DNA follows: TGCGCCAGCAGCCAGGGTAGTGGGGGCAAATACGAGCAGTACTTC.

The rearrangement joins TRBV12-3 or TRBV12-4 to TRBJ1-2; no firm D call. The CDR3 consists of 13 residues. Trimming shortened V by 2 bases and J by 7 bases, and 11 bases separated the two germline ends. The CDR3 spells CASSLSPPFGYTF. As DNA, the CDR3 is TGTGCCAGCAGTTTAAGCCCTCCATTTGGCTACACCTTC.

This chain's CDR3 is CASSPPNREGEDGYTF. CDR3 DNA sequence: TGTGCCAGCAGCCCCCCGAACAGGGAAGGGGAAGATGGCTACACCTTC. The chain carries TRBV7-3 and TRBJ1-2; weak D call: TRBD1 (6 bases). CDR1 and CDR2 from the germline V gene are SGHTA and FQGTGA. The CDR3 has 16 amino acids. Trimming pared 5 bases from V and 6 bases from J, leaving 22 bases between. Full variable domain (remainder filled in from reference TRBV7-3 and TRBJ1-2): GAGVSQTPSNKVTEKGKYVELRCDPISGHTALYWYRQSLGQGPEFLIYFQGTGAADDSGLPNDRFFAVRPEGSVSTLKIQRTERGDSAVYLCASSPPNREGEDGYTFGSGTRLTVV.

The J gene is TRBJ2-7, the V gene TRBV5-1; 8 bases map to TRBD1. The CDR3 is 14 residues long. The V gene end was trimmed by 4 bases and the J gene end by 0 bases; junction bases not matched to a gene: 3. Germline V gene data show CDR1 as SGHRS and CDR2 as YFSETQ. The DNA of the CDR3 is TGCGCCAGCAGCCCGACAGGGGACTCCTACGAGCAGTACTTC. Its translation is CASSPTGDSYEQYF.

Here the CDR3 reads CASSGGQIQETQYF. CDR3 in DNA: TGTGCCAGCAGCGGCGGACAGATACAAGAGACCCAGTACTTC. The chain employs TRBV7-8 and TRBJ2-5; the D gene is possibly TRBD1 (6 bases). Germline assignment: CDR1 SGHVS and CDR2 FQNEAQ. Trimming removed 5 bases from V and 2 bases from J, with 12 bases in between. The CDR3 is made up of 14 amino acids.

This clone was recorded a few times. The V and J genes are TRBV5-4 and TRBJ1-1; 9 nucleotides agree with TRBD1. The CDR3 spans 13 residues. V lost 2 bases, J lost 11 bases, and 7 bases stayed unmatched. Germline V gene data show CDR1 as SGHNT and CDR2 as YYREEE (reference sequence). The CDR3 nucleotides are TGTGCCAGCAGCTTTGGACAGGGGATTAGGGCTTTCTTT. Protein sequence: CASSFGQGIRAFF.

The rearrangement uses TRBV6-5 and TRBJ2-3; 7 nucleotides align to TRBD1. The ends lost 6 bases at V and 4 bases at J; junction bases unmatched: 4. Germline CDR1 MNHEY, CDR2 SVGAGI. CDR3 length equals 13 residues. In DNA, the CDR3 is TGTGCCAGCAGGAAACAGGGGTCAGATACGCAGTATTTT. This codes for CASRKQGSDTQYF.

The CDR3 region is CASSSRLAGPYNEQFF. The CDR3 coding sequence is TGTGCCAGCTCATCCCGACTAGCGGGGCCCTACAATGAGCAGTTCTTC. The chain links TRBV18 to TRBJ2-1, with 11 positions matching TRBD2. With 5 bases clipped from V and 2 bases from J, the junction kept 5 bases outside the gene matches. Looked up from germline, CDR1 is KGHSH and CDR2 is LQKENI. The length of the CDR3 is 16 residues.